The 11 T cell receptor beta chains reported below all come from one sample, sequenced in a study of circulating and synovial CD4+ cells in juvenile arthritis. Clones were sequenced by immunoSEQ multiplex PCR, and TCRdb holds only the in-frame ones, with some missing. Of tens of thousands of clones in the sample, roughly 96% are singletons; the top ten hold approximately 0.17%. Sequencing input: CD4+ T cells from blood. Source of these receptors: a human donor with juvenile idiopathic arthritis.

The rearrangement uses TRBV29-1 and TRBJ2-3, with a possible D match to TRBD1 (5 bases). This CDR3 spans 13 amino acids. Trimming removed 7 bases from V and 0 bases from J, with 11 bases in between. Germline V gives CDR1 SQVTM, CDR2 ANQGSEA. The chain's CDR3 is CSAEPGSTDTQYF. CDR3 in DNA: TGCAGCGCAGAACCAGGGAGCACAGATACGCAGTATTTT.

CDR3 bases: TGTGCCAGCTCACCACTGGGACAGGGTGCTTATACGCAGTATTTT. Its translation: CASSPLGQGAYTQYF. V is TRBV18 and J is TRBJ2-3; 9 bases fit TRBD1. The V gene's germline CDR1 is KGHSH and CDR2 LQKENI. The CDR3 is 15 residues long. With 1 base clipped from V and 7 bases from J, the junction kept 6 bases outside the gene matches.

The rearrangement links TRBV9 to TRBJ1-2, with D unresolved. This CDR3 spans 13 amino acids. Per germline, CDR1 SGDLS and CDR2 YYNGEE. The V gene lost 5 bases and the J gene lost 2 bases, with 10 bases spanning the gap. This CDR3 is CASSADKNYGYTF. CDR3 nucleotide sequence: TGTGCCAGCAGTGCTGACAAGAACTATGGCTACACCTTC.

This chain joins TRBV6-1 and TRBJ1-2, with D maybe TRBD1 (5 bases). V was clipped by 5 bases and J by 8 bases, with 15 bases between them. CDR1 MNHNS and CDR2 SASEGT come from the germline V gene. This CDR3 has 13 residues. CDR3 protein: CASSQQGRGGYTF. The CDR3 coding sequence is TGTGCCAGCAGTCAGCAGGGCCGAGGCGGCTACACCTTC.

The gene calls are TRBV6-1 and TRBJ2-7; 10 bases map to TRBD1. This CDR3 comprises 16 residues. Germline loops: CDR1 MNHNS, CDR2 SASEGT. The junction had 13 bases not matched to a gene; V was cut back by 4 bases and J by 7 bases. DNA for the CDR3: TGTGCCAGCAGTGGCACGTCCGGGACAGGGGTCGGGGAGCAGTACTTC. It translates to CASSGTSGTGVGEQYF.

The chain uses TRBV30 and TRBJ2-5; 9 bases are a match to TRBD1. V dropped 2 bases and J dropped 5; count of bases not matched to a gene: 12. The CDR3 is 16 residues long. Per the germline V gene, CDR1 is GTSNPN and CDR2 is SVGIG (reference sequence). The CDR3 DNA reads as TGTGCCTGGAGTAAAGGGACAGGGAGGGTTTGGGAGACCCAGTACTTC. It is translated as CAWSKGTGRVWETQYF. Complete variable domain (other parts from reference TRBV30 and TRBJ2-5): SQTIHQWPATLVQPVGSPLSLECTVEGTSNPNLYWYRQAAGRGLQLLFYSVGIGQISSEVPQNLSASRPQDRQFILSSKKLLLSDSGFYLCAWSKGTGRVWETQYFGPGTRLLVL.

The J gene is TRBJ2-7, the V gene TRBV18, with 7 bases matching TRBD2. Trimming removed 2 bases from V and 3 bases from J; junction bases left unmatched: 4. CDR3 length equals 14 residues. Germline V gene sequence: CDR1 KGHSH, CDR2 LQKENI. CDR3 residues: CASSPGTGGYEQYF. Written as DNA, the CDR3 is TGTGCCAGCTCACCAGGGACGGGGGGCTACGAGCAGTACTTC.

This CDR3 is CASSLFRSEAFF. The CDR3 DNA follows: TGTGCCAGCAGCTTGTTCCGTTCGGAAGCTTTCTTT. The chain carries TRBV5-5 and TRBJ1-1; no clear D gene. The ends were cut back, 1 base at V and 8 bases at J, with 9 bases in the middle. Germline values: CDR1 SGHKS, CDR2 YYEKEE (reference sequence). This CDR3 comprises 12 residues. The full variable domain, in which reference TRBV5-5 and TRBJ1-1 provide the parts outside the CDR3, is DAGVTQSPTHLIKTRGQQVTLRCSPISGHKSVSWYQQVLGQGPQFIFQYYEKEERGRGNFPDRFSARQFPNYSSELNVNALLLGDSALYLCASSLFRSEAFFGQGTRLTVV.

This chain links TRBV18 with TRBJ2-1, with TRBD1 as a possible D gene (5 bases). Germline CDR1 is KGHSH and CDR2 is LQKENI. Trimming pared 4 bases from V and 5 bases from J, leaving 9 bases between. The CDR3 runs to 13 residues. CDR3 DNA sequence: TGTGCCAGCTCACTGGGGCAGAACAATGAGCAGTTCTTC. This gives the protein CASSLGQNNEQFF.

The chain links TRBV6-1 to TRBJ1-1; TRBD1 matches at 7 bases. Unmatched junction bases numbered 6, after V lost 7 bases and J lost 4 bases. This CDR3 contains 13 residues. CDR1 and CDR2 (germline): MNHNS, SASEGT. The CDR3 DNA sequence: TGTGCCAGCAAACTGTCAGGGGGCACTGAAGCTTTCTTT. Its protein product is CASKLSGGTEAFF.

The chain has TRBV5-5 and TRBJ2-1; D perhaps matches TRBD2 (7 bases). CDR3 length: 20 amino acids. Germline CDR1 and CDR2: SGHKS and YYEKEE (reference sequence). Deletions cut 4 bases from V and 0 bases from J, with 26 bases between. The CDR3: CASSGGLGLDTKSSYNEQFF. The DNA of the CDR3 is TGTGCCAGCAGCGGGGGGCTCGGACTAGACACTAAGAGCTCCTACAATGAGCAGTTCTTC. Combining the CDR3 with reference TRBV5-5 and TRBJ2-1 gives the whole variable domain DAGVTQSPTHLIKTRGQQVTLRCSPISGHKSVSWYQQVLGQGPQFIFQYYEKEERGRGNFPDRFSARQFPNYSSELNVNALLLGDSALYLCASSGGLGLDTKSSYNEQFFGPGTRLTVL.